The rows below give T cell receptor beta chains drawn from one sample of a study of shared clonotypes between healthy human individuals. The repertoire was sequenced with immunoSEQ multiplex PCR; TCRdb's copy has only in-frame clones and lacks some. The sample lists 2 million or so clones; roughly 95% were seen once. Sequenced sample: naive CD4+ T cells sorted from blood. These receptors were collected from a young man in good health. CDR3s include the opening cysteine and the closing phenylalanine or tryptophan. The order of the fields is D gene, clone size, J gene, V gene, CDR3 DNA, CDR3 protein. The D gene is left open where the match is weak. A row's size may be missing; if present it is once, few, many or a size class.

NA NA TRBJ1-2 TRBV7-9 TGTGCCAGCAGGGTACTGGAAAATAGTAACTATGGCTACACCTTC CASRVLENSNYGYTF
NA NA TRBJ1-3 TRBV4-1 TGCGCCAGCAGCCAACCAGGGGTGGTAGGAAACACCATATATTTT CASSQPGVVGNTIYF
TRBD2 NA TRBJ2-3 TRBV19 TGTGCCAGTAGTGAGGGTAGCGGGAGGTACACAGATACGCAGTATTTT CASSEGSGRYTDTQYF
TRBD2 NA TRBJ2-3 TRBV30 TGTGCCTGGAGTGTAGGGACTAGCGGGGGGAGGGCCACAGATACGCAGTATTTT CAWSVGTSGGRATDTQYF
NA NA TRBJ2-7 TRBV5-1 TGCGCCAGCAGCGTGTCAGGGAGACACGAGCAGTACTTC CASSVSGRHEQYF
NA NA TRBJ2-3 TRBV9 TGTGCCAGCAGCCGTAGGGCGCAACCTAGCACAGATACGCAGTATTTT CASSRRAQPSTDTQYF
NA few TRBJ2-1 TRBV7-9 TGTGCCAGCAGCTCACTAGTACAGGGAGTAGTTAGGGTTAGGCAGTTCTTC CASSSLVQGVVRVRQFF
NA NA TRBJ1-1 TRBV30 TGTGCCTGGTCCCCTAGGAGGGCCAGCAACACTGAAGCTTTCTTT CAWSPRRASNTEAFF
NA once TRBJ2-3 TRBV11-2 TGTGCCAGCAGCTTAGGTCGGGGTGGCACAGATACGCAGTATTTT CASSLGRGGTDTQYF
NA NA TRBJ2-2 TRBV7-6 TGTGCCAGCAGCTTAAGACTAGGGGCCGGGGAGCTGTTTTTT CASSLRLGAGELFF
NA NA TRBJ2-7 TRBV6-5 TGTGCCAGCTACAGAATTCCCTACGAGCAGTACTTC CASYRIPYEQYF
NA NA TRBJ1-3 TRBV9 TGTGCCAGCAGCGTAGATGGGTCTGGAAACACCATATATTTT CASSVDGSGNTIYF
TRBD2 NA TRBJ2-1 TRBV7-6 TGTGCCAGCAGCGGACTAGCGGGAAACAATGAGCAGTTCTTC CASSGLAGNNEQFF
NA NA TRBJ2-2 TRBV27 TGTGCCAGCAGTACACAGGAGGGCGGGGAGCTGTTTTTT CASSTQEGGELFF
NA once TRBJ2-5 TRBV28 TGTGCCAGCAGCCCCCTAAGAGGGCAAGAGACCCAGTACTTC CASSPLRGQETQYF
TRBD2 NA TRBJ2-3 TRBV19 TGTGCCAGTAGTATGGGACTAGCGACTAGCACAGATACGCAGTATTTT CASSMGLATSTDTQYF
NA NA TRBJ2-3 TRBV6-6 TGTGCCAGCAGTTACCGAACGGCCCCCAAAGATACGCAGTATTTT CASSYRTAPKDTQYF
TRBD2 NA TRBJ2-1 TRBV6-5 TGTGCCACCCAGCGGGGAAATGACAATGAGCAGTTCTTC CATQRGNDNEQFF
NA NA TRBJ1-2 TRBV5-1 TGCGCCAGCAGCTGGGGAACTCGGACACGAAACACCTTC CASSWGTRTRNTF
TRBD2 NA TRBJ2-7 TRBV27 TGTGCCAGCAGGACTAGCGGTCCCTACGAGCAGTACTTC CASRTSGPYEQYF
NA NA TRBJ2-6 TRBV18 TGTGCCAGCTCACCATACAGTCCCTCTGGGGCCAACGTCCTGACTTTC CASSPYSPSGANVLTF
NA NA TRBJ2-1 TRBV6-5 TGTGCCAGCAGTTACTCGGGTGGGCCCGGCTACAATGAGCAGTTCTTC CASSYSGGPGYNEQFF
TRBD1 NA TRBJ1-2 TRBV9 TGTGCCAGCAGCGCCCTCCGGGACAGGGTCACTTTCTATGGCTACACCTTC CASSALRDRVTFYGYTF
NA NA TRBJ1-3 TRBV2 TGTGCCAGCAGTGAATGGGTTCCCGGAAACACCATATATTTT CASSEWVPGNTIYF
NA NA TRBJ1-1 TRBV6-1 TGTGCCAGCAGTTTCTGGGCATCAAGTGAAGCTTTCTTT CASSFWASSEAFF
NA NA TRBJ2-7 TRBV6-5 TGTGCCAGCAGACACGATCCTTCTAGCGTGTGGAGGTTC CASRHDPSSVWRF
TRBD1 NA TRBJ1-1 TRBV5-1 TGCGCCAGCAGCTGGGGGCAGGGGGAGACTGAAGCTTTCTTT CASSWGQGETEAFF
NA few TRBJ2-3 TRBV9 TGTGCCAGCAGCGTAGCAGATACGCAGTATTTT CASSVADTQYF
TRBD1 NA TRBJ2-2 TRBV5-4 TGTGCCAGCAGCTTTAACAGGGGTGTGGACACCGGGGAGCTGTTTTTT CASSFNRGVDTGELFF